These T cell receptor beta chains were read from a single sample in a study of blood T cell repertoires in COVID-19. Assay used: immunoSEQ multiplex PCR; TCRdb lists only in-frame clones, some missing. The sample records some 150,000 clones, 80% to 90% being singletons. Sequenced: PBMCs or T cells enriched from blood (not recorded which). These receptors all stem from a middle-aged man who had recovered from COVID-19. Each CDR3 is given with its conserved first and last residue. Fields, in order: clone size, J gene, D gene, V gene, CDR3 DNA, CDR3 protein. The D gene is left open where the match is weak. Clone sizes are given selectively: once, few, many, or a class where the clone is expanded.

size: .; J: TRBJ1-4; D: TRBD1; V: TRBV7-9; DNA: TGTGCCAGCAGCTCGCGGGACAGGCTCCCTAATGAAAAACTGTTTTTT; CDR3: CASSSRDRLPNEKLFF
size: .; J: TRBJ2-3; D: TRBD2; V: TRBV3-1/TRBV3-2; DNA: TGTGCCAGCAGCCTTGGACTAGTAGATACGCAGTATTTT; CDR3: CASSLGLVDTQYF
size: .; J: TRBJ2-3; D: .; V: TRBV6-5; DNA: TGTGCCAGCGGTCCGGGATTAGCAGATACGCAGTATTTT; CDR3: CASGPGLADTQYF
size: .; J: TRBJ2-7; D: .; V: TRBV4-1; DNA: TGCGCCAGCAGCCAAACCAGGCAGGGGCTCGACGAGCAGTACTTC; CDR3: CASSQTRQGLDEQYF
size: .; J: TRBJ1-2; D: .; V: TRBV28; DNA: TGTGCCTGGGGAGGCCTAAACTATGGCTACACCTTC; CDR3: CAWGGLNYGYTF
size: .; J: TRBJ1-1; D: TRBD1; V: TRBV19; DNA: TGTGCCAGTAGTCCATGGACAGGGAACACTGAAGCTTTCTTT; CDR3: CASSPWTGNTEAFF
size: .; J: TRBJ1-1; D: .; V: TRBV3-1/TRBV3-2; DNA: TGTGCCAGCAGCCAAGAGTGGAGCGGCACTGAAGCTTTCTTT; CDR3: CASSQEWSGTEAFF
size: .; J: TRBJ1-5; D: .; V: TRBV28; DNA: TGTGCCAGCAGTAGTTACAGGGTTTATCAGCCCCAGCATTTT; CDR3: CASSSYRVYQPQHF
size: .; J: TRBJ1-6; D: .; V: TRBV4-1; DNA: TGCGCCAGCAGCCAAGTGGCGGCTAATAATTCACCCCTCCACTTT; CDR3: CASSQVAANNSPLHF
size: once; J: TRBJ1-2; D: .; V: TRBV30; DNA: TGTGCCTGGACGGCAGGGCTTGGGTATGGCTACACCTTC; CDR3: CAWTAGLGYGYTF
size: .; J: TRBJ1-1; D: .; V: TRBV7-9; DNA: TGTGCCAGCAGCTTAGAAGATTGGCGGGGAACTGAAGCTTTCTTT; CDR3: CASSLEDWRGTEAFF
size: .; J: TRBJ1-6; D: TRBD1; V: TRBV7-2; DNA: TGTGCCAGCAGCACAACCCAGGGGGCCGTTTCACCCCTCCACTTT; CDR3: CASSTTQGAVSPLHF
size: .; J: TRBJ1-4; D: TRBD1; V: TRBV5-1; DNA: TGCGCCAGCAGCGTCGGGACAGGGGGTAATGAAAAACTGTTTTTT; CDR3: CASSVGTGGNEKLFF
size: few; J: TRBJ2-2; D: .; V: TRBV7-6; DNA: TGTGCCAGCAGCTTAAGGGGTTACGCGGACACCGGGGAGCTGTTTTTT; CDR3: CASSLRGYADTGELFF
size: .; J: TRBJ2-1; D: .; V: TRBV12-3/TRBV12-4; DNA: TGTGCCAGCAGGCGGGGGCGGTACAATGAGCAGTTCTTC; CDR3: CASRRGRYNEQFF
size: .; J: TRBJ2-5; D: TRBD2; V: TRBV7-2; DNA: TGTGCCAGCAGCTTAGGGGTTAGCGGGGCCCAAGAGACCCAGTACTTC; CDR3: CASSLGVSGAQETQYF
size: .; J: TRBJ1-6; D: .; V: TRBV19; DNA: TGTGCCAGTATCAGGTCTACAGGGAATGATTCACCCCTCCACTTT; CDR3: CASIRSTGNDSPLHF
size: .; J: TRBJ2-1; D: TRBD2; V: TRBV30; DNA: TGTGCCTGGATACCGGGGGGACTAGTTACCAATGAGCAGTTCTTC; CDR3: CAWIPGGLVTNEQFF